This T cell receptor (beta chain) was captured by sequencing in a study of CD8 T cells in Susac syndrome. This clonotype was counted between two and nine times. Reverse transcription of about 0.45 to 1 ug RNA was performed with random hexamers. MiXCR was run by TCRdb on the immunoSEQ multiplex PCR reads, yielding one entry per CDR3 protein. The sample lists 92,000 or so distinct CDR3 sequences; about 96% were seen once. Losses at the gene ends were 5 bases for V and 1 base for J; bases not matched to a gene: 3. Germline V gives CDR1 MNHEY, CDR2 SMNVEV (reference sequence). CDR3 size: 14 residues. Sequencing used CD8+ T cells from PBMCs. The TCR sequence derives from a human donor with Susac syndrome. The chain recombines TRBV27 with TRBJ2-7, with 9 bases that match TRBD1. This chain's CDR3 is CASSAGTGSYEQYF. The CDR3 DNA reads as TGTGCCAGCAGTGCCGGGACAGGGTCCTACGAGCAGTACTTC.